This TCR beta chain was found in a study of shared clonotypes between healthy human individuals. The CDR3 covers 13 residues. V lost 6 bases and J lost 2; bases outside the gene matches: 3. CDR1 and CDR2 (germline): MNHNS, SASEGT. Produced via immunoSEQ multiplex PCR; TCRdb's table is partial and in-frame only. This table has around 700,000 clones, roughly 70% appearing once. Sequences were obtained from memory CD4+ T cells sorted from blood. Indicated subset: CD45RA-negative fraction. The chain employs TRBV6-1 and TRBJ2-5; TRBD1 agrees at 7 bases. The origin of this receptor is a woman aged 25 to 45 in good health. CDR3 amino acids: CASRRTGQETQYF. DNA of the CDR3: TGTGCCAGCAGACGGACAGGACAAGAGACCCAGTACTTC.